This T cell receptor (beta chain) was captured by sequencing in a study of blood T cell repertoires in COVID-19. Overall study: COVID-19 samples collected from the United States, Italy and Spain covered acute and convalescent phases. The cDNA or gDNA used as material had been derived from T cells, B-cell-depleted T cells, or PBMCs.

This CDR3 comprises 15 residues. Germline loops: CDR1 LNHDA, CDR2 SQIVND (reference sequence). The germline V and J ends were trimmed by 2 bases and 6 bases, with 13 bases remaining between them. As originally analysed: Researchers report that nucleated cell counts were estimated from reference gene primer amplification. Sequenced by immunoSEQ multiplex PCR; TCRdb stores in-frame clones only, minus some. Clone size and the V and J calls come from that table; the DNA yielded D and trimming. The sample lists 210,000 or so clones; around 88% were seen once. The gene calls are TRBV19 and TRBJ2-2; the D is unclear. The clonotype originates from a man younger than 30 with active or convalescent COVID-19. The specimen sequenced was peripheral blood. The CDR3 is CASSIRSYPPGELFF. For the CDR3, the DNA is TGTGCCAGTAGTATACGGAGCTACCCCCCCGGGGAGCTGTTTTTT.